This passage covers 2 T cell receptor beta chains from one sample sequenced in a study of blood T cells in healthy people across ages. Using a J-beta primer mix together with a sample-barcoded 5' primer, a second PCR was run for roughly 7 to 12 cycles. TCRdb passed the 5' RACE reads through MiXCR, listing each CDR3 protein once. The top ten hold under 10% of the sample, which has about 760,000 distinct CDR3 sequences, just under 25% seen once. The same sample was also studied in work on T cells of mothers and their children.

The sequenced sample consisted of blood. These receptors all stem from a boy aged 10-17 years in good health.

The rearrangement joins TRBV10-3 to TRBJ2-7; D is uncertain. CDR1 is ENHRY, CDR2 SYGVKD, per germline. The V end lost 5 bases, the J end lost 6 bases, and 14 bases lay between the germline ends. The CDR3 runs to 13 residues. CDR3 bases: TGTGCCATCAGTTCGGTGGGGTTGGGCGAGCAGTACTTC. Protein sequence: CAISSVGLGEQYF.

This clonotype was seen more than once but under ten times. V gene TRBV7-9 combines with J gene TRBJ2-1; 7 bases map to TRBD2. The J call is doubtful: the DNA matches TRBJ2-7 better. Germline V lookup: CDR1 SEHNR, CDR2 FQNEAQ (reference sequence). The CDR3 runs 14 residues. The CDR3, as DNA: TGTGCCAGCAGCTTAGCCGTAGCGGGCTACGAGCAGTACTTC. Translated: CASSLAVAGYEQYF.